A selection of T cell receptor beta chains follows, all from one sample in a study of T cell responses to AZD1222 COVID-19 vaccine. TCRdb's copy holds only in-frame clones and misses some; the assay was immunoSEQ multiplex PCR. The data contain fewer than 200,000 clones, around nine tenths of them seen just once; the ten biggest clones take up 4% to 4.5%. Sequenced material: peripheral blood, taken 28 days after the second AZD1222 dose. The receptor source for this set is an adult who received the AZD1222 COVID-19 vaccine. The CDR3 runs from the conserved cysteine through the conserved F or W. The D gene is left open where the match is weak. Not every row has a clone size; where given, it reads once, few, many or a size class.

clone_size j_call d_call v_call cdr3_nt cdr3_aa
NA TRBJ1-5 TRBD1 TRBV6-5 TGTGCCAGCAGAGCGCCCAGGGGGAGCAATCAGCCCCAGCATTTT CASRAPRGSNQPQHF
NA TRBJ2-1 NA TRBV18 TGTGCCAGCTCCCTTTTGGGGGATGAGTTGGGTGAGCAGTTCTTC CASSLLGDELGEQFF
NA TRBJ1-2 NA TRBV30 TGTGCCTGGAGTCGGGTTTCTAACTATGGCTACACCTTC CAWSRVSNYGYTF
NA TRBJ2-1 NA TRBV5-1 TGCGCCAGCAGCCCAGACCCGGAGAATGAGCAGTTCTTC CASSPDPENEQFF
NA TRBJ2-7 TRBD2 TRBV6-5 TGTGCCAGCACCCCCCTTCGGGGGGGAGGGGGCGAGCAGTACTTC CASTPLRGGGGEQYF
NA TRBJ1-1 NA TRBV5-1 TGCGCCAGCGCGCCCGCTTTCTTT CASAPAFF
NA TRBJ1-2 NA TRBV6-5 TGTGCCAGCAGACTAACCGATAAGGGGGGCTACACCTTC CASRLTDKGGYTF
NA TRBJ1-1 NA TRBV7-8 TGTGCCAGCAGCTTAGCGCGGGGGGTACGGACTGAAGCTTTCTTT CASSLARGVRTEAFF
few TRBJ1-1 TRBD1 TRBV6-5 TGTGCCAGCAGTCGAGCCCGGGACAGGGGACCTGAAGCTTTCTTT CASSRARDRGPEAFF
NA TRBJ2-7 TRBD1 TRBV3-1/TRBV3-2 TGTGCCAGCAGCCAAGACACCCTTACCCCAGGGGGCCTGAATTACGAGCAGTACTTC CASSQDTLTPGGLNYEQYF